These 10 T cell receptor beta chains came from one sample sequenced in a study of vaccination effects on CD4 cells after COVID-19. Antigen-specific CD4+ T cells were expanded with viral peptide pools in the ViraFEST assay before sequencing. Having been cultured for about ten days, the cells underwent CD4+ T cell isolation. Vaccine recipients lacked prior SARS-CoV-2 infection and had negative nucleocapsid antibodies. Antigens for these TCRs are unknown. Using immunoSEQ multiplex PCR, the repertoire was profiled, and TCRdb retains in-frame clones only, with some absent. The table includes just under 75,000 clones, around 79% detected once. The sequencing here drew on CD4+ T cells from PBMCs cultured with HCoV-NL63 spike peptides, taken before COVID-19 vaccination. Every receptor here comes from a human donor who received a COVID-19 vaccine.

This rearrangement joins TRBV11-2 to TRBJ1-6; a possible D gene is TRBD1 (5 bases). The length of the CDR3 is 15 residues. V lost 3 bases and J 8 bases, leaving 14 bases between the germline ends. Germline CDR1 is SGHAT and CDR2 is FQNNGV. The CDR3 nucleotides are TGTGCCAGCAGCTTTACCGGCAGGGATTATTCACCCCTCCACTTT. This gives the protein CASSFTGRDYSPLHF.

This clone was seen a handful of times. The chain joins TRBV3-1 (or the pseudogene TRBV3-2) to TRBJ2-1; D possibly matches TRBD1 or TRBD2 (6 bases each). The CDR3 length is 16 residues. The ends were cut back, 0 bases at V and 1 base at J, with 10 bases in the middle. CDR1 and CDR2 (germline): LGHDT, YNNKEL (reference sequence). CDR3 bases: TGTGCCAGCAGCCAAGATACAGGGACTTCCTACAATGAGCAGTTCTTC. It encodes CASSQDTGTSYNEQFF.

This sequence joins TRBV6-2 or TRBV6-3 and TRBJ2-2; the match to TRBD2 covers 15 bases. Losses at the gene ends were 5 bases for V and 9 bases for J; bases not matched to a gene: 7. The V gene's germline CDR1 is MNHEY and CDR2 SVGEGT. This CDR3 comprises 16 residues. The CDR3 reads CASSTGLAGGPRELFF. The CDR3 bases are TGTGCCAGCAGTACTGGACTAGCGGGGGGGCCCCGGGAGCTGTTTTTT.

The genes are TRBV3-1 (or the pseudogene TRBV3-2) and TRBJ2-3, with D uncertain. Germline V CDR1 and CDR2: LGHDT, YNNKEL (reference sequence). The CDR3 length is 11 residues. Trimming cost V 4 bases and J 6 bases, with 5 bases left between them. This CDR3 reads CASSRWDTQYF. The CDR3 coding sequence is TGTGCCAGCAGCCGGTGGGATACGCAGTATTTT.

The chain employs TRBV15 and TRBJ1-4; no reliable D call. Trimming left V 11 bases short and J 8 bases short, with 18 bases between. Germline V gives CDR1 LNHNV, CDR2 YYDKDF (reference sequence). The CDR3 loop spans 13 amino acids. CDR3 nucleotide sequence: TGTGCCTCTTCACCGAATATTGACGAAAAACTGTTTTTT. Its translation is CASSPNIDEKLFF.

In DNA form, the CDR3 reads TGTGCCAGTAGTATGGGGGACAGGGGGCTCAATGGCTACACCTTC. Its protein product is CASSMGDRGLNGYTF. The chain uses TRBV19 and TRBJ1-2; TRBD1 aligns across 12 bases. The V and J ends lost 3 bases and 6 bases, in that order; junction bases with no gene match: 5. CDR1 LNHDA and CDR2 SQIVND come from the germline V gene (reference sequence). The CDR3 is 15 amino acids.

The chain carries TRBV6-2 or TRBV6-3 and TRBJ1-3, with D uncertain. This CDR3 comprises 15 residues. From germline, CDR1 is MNHEY and CDR2 SVGEGT. The germline V and J ends were trimmed by 0 bases and 2 bases, with 8 bases remaining between them. CDR3 coding DNA: TGTGCCAGCAGTTACTCCCCACAGACTGGAAACACCATATATTTT. It is translated as CASSYSPQTGNTIYF.

The rearrangement links TRBV6-2 or TRBV6-3 to TRBJ1-1, with D possibly being TRBD1 (5 bases). This CDR3 has 14 amino acids. The V and J ends lost 6 bases and 1 base respectively, with 12 bases between them. Germline V gene data show CDR1 as MNHEY and CDR2 as SVGEGT. CDR3 region: CASSLRGTNTEAFF. As DNA, the CDR3 is TGTGCCAGCAGCCTAAGGGGAACGAACACTGAAGCTTTCTTT.

The chain joins TRBV18 to TRBJ2-2; no reliable D call. Deletions cut 3 bases from V and 1 base from J, with 9 bases between. CDR3 length: 15 amino acids. The V gene's germline CDR1 is KGHSH and CDR2 LQKENI. Written as DNA, the CDR3 is TGTGCCAGCTCACCCCCCGGATGGAACACCGGGGAGCTGTTTTTT. This gives the protein CASSPPGWNTGELFF.

J is TRBJ2-3 and V is TRBV15, with a possible D match to TRBD2 (6 bases). V was trimmed by 1 base and J by 2 bases, leaving 10 bases between them. Germline CDR1 LNHNV, CDR2 YYDKDF (reference sequence). CDR3 length: 15 residues. CDR3 sequence (DNA): TGTGCCACCAGCAGAGGTAGCGGTCTCACAGATACGCAGTATTTT. Translated: CATSRGSGLTDTQYF.